This record covers a single T cell receptor (beta chain). The sample originates from a study of glioma-infiltrating T cells after dendritic cell vaccination. Using immunoSEQ multiplex PCR, the repertoire was profiled, and TCRdb retains in-frame clones only, with some absent. The table lists approximately 67,000 clones, approximately 81% of them singletons. Trimming removed 4 bases from V and 2 bases from J, with 5 bases in between. CDR1 DFQATT and CDR2 SNEGSKA come from the germline V gene (reference sequence). There are 11 residues in the CDR3. The receptor was derived from a human donor with glioblastoma. The chain employs TRBV20-1 and TRBJ2-5; D is uncertain. This sample comprised blood, obtained before dendritic cell vaccination. The CDR3 DNA follows: TGCAGTGCTAAATTACAAGAGACCCAGTACTTC. Its translation is CSAKLQETQYF.